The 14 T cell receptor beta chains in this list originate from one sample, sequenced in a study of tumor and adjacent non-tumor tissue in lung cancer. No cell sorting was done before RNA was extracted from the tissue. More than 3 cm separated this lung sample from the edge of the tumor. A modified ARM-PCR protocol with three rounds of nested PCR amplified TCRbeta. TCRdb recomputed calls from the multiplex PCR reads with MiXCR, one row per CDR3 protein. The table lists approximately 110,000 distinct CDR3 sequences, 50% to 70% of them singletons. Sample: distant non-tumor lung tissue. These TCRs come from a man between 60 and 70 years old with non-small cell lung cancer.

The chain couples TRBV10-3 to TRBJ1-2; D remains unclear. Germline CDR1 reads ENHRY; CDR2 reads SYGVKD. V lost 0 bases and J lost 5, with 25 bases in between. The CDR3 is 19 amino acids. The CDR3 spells CAISESTQFNIGILYGYTF. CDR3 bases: TGTGCCATCAGTGAGTCGACTCAATTTAACATAGGGATTCTGTATGGCTACACCTTC.

As DNA, the CDR3 is TGTGCCAGCAGCCTTACTAGCGGGGCTACCTACAATGAGCAGTTCTTC. This codes for CASSLTSGATYNEQFF. The chain joins TRBV5-6 to TRBJ2-1; 10 positions agree with TRBD2. Germline CDR1 reads SGHDT; CDR2 reads YYEEEE. V gave up 4 bases and J gave up 2 bases; unmatched junction bases: 6. The CDR3 contains 16 residues.

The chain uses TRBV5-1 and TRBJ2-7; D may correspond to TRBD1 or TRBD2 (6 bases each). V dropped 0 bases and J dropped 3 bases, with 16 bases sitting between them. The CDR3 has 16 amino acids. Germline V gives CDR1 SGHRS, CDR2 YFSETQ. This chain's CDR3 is CASSLAGGAGIYEQYF. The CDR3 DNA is TGCGCCAGCAGCTTGGCTGGGGGCGCGGGAATCTACGAGCAGTACTTC.

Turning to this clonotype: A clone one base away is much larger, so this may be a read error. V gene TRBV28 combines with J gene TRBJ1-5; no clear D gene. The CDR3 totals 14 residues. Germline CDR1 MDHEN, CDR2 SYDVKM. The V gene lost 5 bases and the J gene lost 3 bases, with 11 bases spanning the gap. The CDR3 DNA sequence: TGTGCCAGCAGTGCCCAGCCAGACAATCAGCCCCAGCATTTT. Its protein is CASSAQPDNQPQHF. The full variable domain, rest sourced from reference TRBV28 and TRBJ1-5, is DVKVTQSSRYLVKRTGEKVFLECVQDMDHENMFWYRQDPGLGLRLIYFSYDVKMKEKGDIPEGYSVSREKKERFSLILESASTNQTSMYLCASSAQPDNQPQHFGDGTRLSIL.

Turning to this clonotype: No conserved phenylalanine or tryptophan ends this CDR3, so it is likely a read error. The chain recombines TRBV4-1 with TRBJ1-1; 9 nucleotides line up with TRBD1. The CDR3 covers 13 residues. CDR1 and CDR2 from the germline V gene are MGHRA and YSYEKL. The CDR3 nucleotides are TGCGCAAGCACAGGGACAGGGAAGGCTGAAGCTTTCTCT. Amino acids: CASTGTGKAEAFS.

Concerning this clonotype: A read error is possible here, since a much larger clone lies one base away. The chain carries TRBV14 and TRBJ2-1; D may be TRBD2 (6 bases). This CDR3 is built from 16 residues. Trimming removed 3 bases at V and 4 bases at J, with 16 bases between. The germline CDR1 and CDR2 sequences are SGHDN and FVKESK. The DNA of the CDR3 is TGTGCCAGCAGCCATGGGGCGGGGCTATCGTACAATGAGCAGTTCTTC. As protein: CASSHGAGLSYNEQFF.

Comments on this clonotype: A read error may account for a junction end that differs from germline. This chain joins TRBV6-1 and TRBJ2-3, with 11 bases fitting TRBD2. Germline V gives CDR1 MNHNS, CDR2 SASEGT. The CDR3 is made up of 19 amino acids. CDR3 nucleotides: TGTGCCAGCAGTGAAGATTCGAAGGGGACTAGCGGATATACAGATGCGCAGTATTTT. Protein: CASSEDSKGTSGYTDAQYF.

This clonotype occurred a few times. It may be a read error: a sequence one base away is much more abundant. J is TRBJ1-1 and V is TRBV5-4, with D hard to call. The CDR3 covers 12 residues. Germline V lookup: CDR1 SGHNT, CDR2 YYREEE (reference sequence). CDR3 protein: CASSLKNTEVFF. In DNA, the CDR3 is TGTGCCAGCAGCTTAAAGAACACTGAAGTTTTCTTT.

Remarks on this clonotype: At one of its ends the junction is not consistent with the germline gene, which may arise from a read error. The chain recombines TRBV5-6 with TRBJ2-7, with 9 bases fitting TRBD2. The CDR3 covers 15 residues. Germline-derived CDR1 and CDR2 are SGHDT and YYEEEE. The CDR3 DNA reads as TGTGCCAGCAGTTTCCGAATAGCGGGAGCCTTCGAGCTGTACTTT. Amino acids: CASSFRIAGAFELYF. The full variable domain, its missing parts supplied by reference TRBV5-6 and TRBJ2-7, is DAGVTQSPTHLIKTRGQQVTLRCSPKSGHDTVSWYQQALGQGPQFIFQYYEEEERQRGNFPDRFSGHQFPNYSSELNVNALLLGDSALYLCASSFRIAGAFELYFGPGTRLTVT.

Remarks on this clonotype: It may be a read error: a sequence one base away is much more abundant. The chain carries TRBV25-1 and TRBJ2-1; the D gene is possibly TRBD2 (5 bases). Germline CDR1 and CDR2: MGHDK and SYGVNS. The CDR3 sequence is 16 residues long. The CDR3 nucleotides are TGTGCCAGCAGTGAATTGACTACCAACTCCTACAATGGGCAGTTCTTC. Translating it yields CASSELTTNSYNGQFF.

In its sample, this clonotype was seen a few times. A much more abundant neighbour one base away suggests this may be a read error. The CDR3 is CTSGDGSNQPQHF. CDR3 sequence (DNA): TGTACCAGCGGAGACGGGAGCAATCAGCCCCAGCATTTT. The chain carries TRBV6-6 and TRBJ1-5; D remains ambiguous. Germline values: CDR1 MNHNY, CDR2 SVGAGI (reference sequence). The CDR3 runs 13 residues.

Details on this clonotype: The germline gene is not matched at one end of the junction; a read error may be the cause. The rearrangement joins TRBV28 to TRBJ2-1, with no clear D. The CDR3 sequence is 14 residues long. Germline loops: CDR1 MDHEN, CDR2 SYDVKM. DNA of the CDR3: TGTGCCAGCAATGCGAGTAGGACCTACAATGTGCAGTTCTTC. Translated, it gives CASNASRTYNVQFF.

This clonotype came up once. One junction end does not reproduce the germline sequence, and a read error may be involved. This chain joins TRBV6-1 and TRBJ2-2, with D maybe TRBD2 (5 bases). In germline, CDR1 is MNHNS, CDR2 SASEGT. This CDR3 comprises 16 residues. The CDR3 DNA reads TGTGTCAGCAATGAAATGGTCGGAGGGAACACCGGGGAGCTGTTTTTT. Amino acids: CVSNEMVGGNTGELFF.

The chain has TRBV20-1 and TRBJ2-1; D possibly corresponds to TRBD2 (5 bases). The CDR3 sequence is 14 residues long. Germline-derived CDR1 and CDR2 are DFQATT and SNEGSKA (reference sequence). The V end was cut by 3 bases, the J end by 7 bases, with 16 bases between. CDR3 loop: CSASNIGDYNEQFF. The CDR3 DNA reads TGCAGTGCTAGTAATATCGGGGATTATAATGAGCAGTTCTTC.